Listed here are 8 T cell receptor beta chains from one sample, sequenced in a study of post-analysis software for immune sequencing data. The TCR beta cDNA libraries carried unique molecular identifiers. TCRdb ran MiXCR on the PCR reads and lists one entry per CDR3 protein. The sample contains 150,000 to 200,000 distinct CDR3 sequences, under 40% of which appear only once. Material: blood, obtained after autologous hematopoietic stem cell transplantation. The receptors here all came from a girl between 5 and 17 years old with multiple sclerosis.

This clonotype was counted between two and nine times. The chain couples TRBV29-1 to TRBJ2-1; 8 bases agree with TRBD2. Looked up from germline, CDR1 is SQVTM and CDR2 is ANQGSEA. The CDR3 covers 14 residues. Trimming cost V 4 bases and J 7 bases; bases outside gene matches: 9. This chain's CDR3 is CSVGGRASGNEQFF. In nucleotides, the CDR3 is TGCAGCGTTGGGGGACGGGCTAGCGGGAATGAGCAGTTCTTC.

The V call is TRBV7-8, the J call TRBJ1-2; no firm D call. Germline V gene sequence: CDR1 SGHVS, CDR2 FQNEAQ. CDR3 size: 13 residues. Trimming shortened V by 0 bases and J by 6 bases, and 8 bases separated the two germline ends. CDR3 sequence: CASSLAGAHGYTF. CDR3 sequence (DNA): TGTGCCAGCAGCTTAGCCGGAGCGCATGGCTACACCTTC.

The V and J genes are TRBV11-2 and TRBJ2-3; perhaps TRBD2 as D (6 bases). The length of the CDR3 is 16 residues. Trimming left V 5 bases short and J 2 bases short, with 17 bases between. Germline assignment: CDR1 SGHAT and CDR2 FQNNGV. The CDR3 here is CASSPWGGIDTDTQYF. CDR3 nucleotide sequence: TGTGCCAGCAGCCCTTGGGGCGGGATTGACACAGATACGCAGTATTTT.

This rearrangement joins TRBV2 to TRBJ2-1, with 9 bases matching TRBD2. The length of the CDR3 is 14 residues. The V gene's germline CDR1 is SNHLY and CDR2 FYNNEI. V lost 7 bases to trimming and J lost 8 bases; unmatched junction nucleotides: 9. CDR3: CASMSSGAGDEQFF. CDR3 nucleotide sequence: TGTGCCAGCATGTCTAGCGGGGCGGGGGATGAGCAGTTCTTC. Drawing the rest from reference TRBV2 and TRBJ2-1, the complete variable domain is EPEVTQTPSHQVTQMGQEVILRCVPISNHLYFYWYRQILGQKVEFLVSFYNNEISEKSEIFDDQFSVERPDGSNFTLKIRSTKLEDSAMYFCASMSSGAGDEQFFGPGTRLTVL.

The DNA of the CDR3 is TGTGCCAGCAGTTTATGGGGTCGGTACCAAGAGACCCAGTACTTC. Translating it yields CASSLWGRYQETQYF. This chain uses TRBV28 with TRBJ2-5; no clear D gene. This CDR3 has 15 residues. The V end was cut by 0 bases, the J end by 0 bases, with 8 bases between. Germline V gene sequence: CDR1 MDHEN, CDR2 SYDVKM.

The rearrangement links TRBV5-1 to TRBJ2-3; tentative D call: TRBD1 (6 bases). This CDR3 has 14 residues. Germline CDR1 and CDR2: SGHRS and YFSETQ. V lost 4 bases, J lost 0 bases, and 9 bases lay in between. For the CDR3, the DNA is TGCGCCAGCAGCCCACAGGGTAGCACAGATACGCAGTATTTT. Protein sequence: CASSPQGSTDTQYF.

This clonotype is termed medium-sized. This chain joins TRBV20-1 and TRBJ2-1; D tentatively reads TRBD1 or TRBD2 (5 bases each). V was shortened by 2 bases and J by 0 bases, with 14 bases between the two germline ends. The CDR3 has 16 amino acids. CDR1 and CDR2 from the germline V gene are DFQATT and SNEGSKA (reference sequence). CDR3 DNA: TGCAGTGCTAGAACCCGGCCGGGGCACTCCTACAATGAGCAGTTCTTC. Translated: CSARTRPGHSYNEQFF.

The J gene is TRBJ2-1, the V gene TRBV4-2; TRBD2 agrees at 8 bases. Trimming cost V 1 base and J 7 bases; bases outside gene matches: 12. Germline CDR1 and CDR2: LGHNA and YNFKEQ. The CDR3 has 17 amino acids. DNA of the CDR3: TGTGCCAGCAGCCAAGCCCCCCAGGTAGCGGGATGGAATGAGCAGTTCTTC. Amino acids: CASSQAPQVAGWNEQFF.